Shown below are 9 T cell receptor beta chains from a single sample sequenced in a study of cytomegalovirus exposure and HLA in healthy donors (dated by TCRdb to 2017 to 2019). Libraries were built with the immunoSEQ multiplex PCR assay. A mixture of 60 forward primers for TCR Vbeta segments and 13 reverse primers for TCR Jbeta segments was used in the multiplex PCR. TCRdb retrieved this table from immuneACCESS and kept in-frame rearrangements only. Not all clones are present; in checked studies, unresolved V genes account for under half, and no reason is known for the remainder. For this sample the table gives around 140,000 clones, of which almost 85% were detected only once. Roughly 3.4% of the sample goes to the ten largest clones. What was sequenced was PBMCs. Receptors originate from a young man in good health and CMV-seropositive.

The chain couples TRBV18 to TRBJ2-7; 13 nucleotides agree with TRBD2. The CDR3 has 16 residues. From germline, CDR1 is KGHSH and CDR2 LQKENI. V was pared by 3 bases and J by 3 bases, with 5 bases of the junction left unmatched. The CDR3 DNA reads TGTGCCAGCTCACCCTCTGGACTAGCGGGGGTCTACGAGCAGTACTTC. Amino acid sequence: CASSPSGLAGVYEQYF.

About this clone: Other nucleotide sequences in the sample specify the same CDR3. V and J are TRBV5-1 and TRBJ2-5; the D gene is possibly TRBD1 (5 bases). Germline CDR1 reads SGHRS; CDR2 reads YFSETQ. CDR3 length: 16 residues. Trimming removed 4 bases from V and 5 bases from J, with 21 bases in between. CDR3 nucleotides: TGCGCCAGCAGCCTGCCCCCAACGACAGTTAAGGAGACCCAGTACTTC. Its protein product is CASSLPPTTVKETQYF.

This clone has just one count. This chain joins TRBV11-2 and TRBJ2-4; D possibly corresponds to TRBD1 (6 bases). In germline, CDR1 is SGHAT, CDR2 FQNNGV. The V and J ends lost 5 bases and 8 bases respectively, with 16 bases between them. This CDR3 region has 14 residues. CDR3 coding DNA: TGTGCCAGCAGCCCCGGGCAGGGGAGTTACATTCAGTACTTC. This encodes CASSPGQGSYIQYF.

The J gene is TRBJ1-5, the V gene TRBV6-1; D perhaps matches TRBD1 (6 bases). Trimming took 8 bases from V and 2 from J, leaving 10 bases between them. This CDR3 is 13 amino acids long. CDR1 and CDR2 from the germline V gene are MNHNS and SASEGT. The CDR3 region has the DNA TGTGCCAGCTCAGGGGATGGCAATCAGCCCCAGCATTTT. Amino acids: CASSGDGNQPQHF.

To note about this clone: Additional DNA sequences in this sample encode the identical CDR3. V usage is TRBV5-6 and J usage is TRBJ1-4; D gene uncertain. The ends were cut back, 1 base at V and 5 bases at J, with 12 bases in the middle. The CDR3 spans 15 residues. CDR1 and CDR2 (germline): SGHDT, YYEEEE. CDR3 sequence: CASSLISHTNEKLFF. In DNA, the CDR3 is TGTGCCAGCAGCTTGATATCACATACCAATGAAAAACTGTTTTTT.

V is TRBV6-5 and J is TRBJ2-7, with 8 bases that match TRBD2. Unmatched junction bases numbered 8, after V lost 2 bases and J lost 5 bases. This CDR3 region has 15 residues. Germline V CDR1 and CDR2: MNHEY, SVGAGI. The DNA of the CDR3 is TGTGCCAGCAGTTACGCGGTAGCGGGGACCCACGAGCAGTACTTC. Translated: CASSYAVAGTHEQYF.

J is TRBJ1-1 and V is TRBV7-2; 7 bases align to TRBD1. The J segment lost 7 bases and the V segment lost 7 bases, leaving 15 bases of the junction unmatched. The CDR3 contains 15 residues. Germline V gene lookup returns CDR1 SGHTA and CDR2 FQGNSA. CDR3 nucleotide sequence: TGTGCCAGCAAGTACCTACAGGGGATTTATAGTGAAGCTTTCTTT. Its protein product is CASKYLQGIYSEAFF. Full variable domain (missing parts from reference TRBV7-2 and TRBJ1-1): GAGVSQSPSNKVTEKGKDVELRCDPISGHTALYWYRQSLGQGLEFLIYFQGNSAPDKSGLPSDRFSAERTGGSVSTLTIQRTQQEDSAVYLCASKYLQGIYSEAFFGQGTRLTVV.

This chain connects TRBV18 to TRBJ2-7, with 10 bases identical to TRBD1. Germline lookup yields CDR1 KGHSH and CDR2 LQKENI. The CDR3 length is 14 residues. Unmatched junction bases numbered 2, after V lost 1 base and J lost 5 bases. The CDR3 sequence: CASSPRGQGNEQYF. In DNA, the CDR3 is TGTGCCAGCTCACCACGGGGACAGGGGAACGAGCAGTACTTC.

The J gene is TRBJ2-7, the V gene TRBV4-1; 7 bases match TRBD1. The length of the CDR3 is 16 residues. The V gene end was trimmed by 3 bases and the J gene end by 0 bases; junction bases not matched to a gene: 8. Germline values: CDR1 MGHRA, CDR2 YSYEKL. Written as DNA, the CDR3 is TGCGCCAGCAGCCAGTCGGGACAGCGAAGCTCCTACGAGCAGTACTTC. This codes for CASSQSGQRSSYEQYF.